A selection of T cell receptor beta chains follows, all from one sample in a study of CD8 T cells in ankylosing spondylitis. TCRdb redid the calling of the 5' RACE reads with MiXCR, one entry per CDR3 protein. The sample yields a few hundred thousand distinct CDR3 sequences, 20% to 25% seen once. The sequencing input was blood, either unsorted or a sorted T cell fraction (not recorded which). The receptors come from a male donor with ankylosing spondylitis. Each CDR3 is given with its conserved first and last residue. A D gene is named only where the DNA matches it firmly. Only part of the rows carry a size: once, few, many, or a class if the clone is expanded.

V gene: TRBV29-1
clone size: many
J gene: TRBJ1-4
D gene: -
CDR3 protein: CSVEVLNEKLFF
CDR3 DNA: TGCAGCGTTGAAGTCCTAAATGAAAAACTGTTTTTT

V gene: TRBV15
clone size: few
J gene: TRBJ1-4
D gene: -
CDR3 protein: CATSRIVPRKGEKLFF
CDR3 DNA: TGTGCCACCAGCAGGATAGTGCCCCGGAAGGGTGAAAAACTGTTTTTT

V gene: TRBV5-1
clone size: -
J gene: TRBJ1-1
D gene: -
CDR3 protein: CASSLVGGHTEAFF
CDR3 DNA: TGCGCCAGCAGCTTGGTGGGGGGGCACACTGAAGCTTTCTTT

V gene: TRBV4-1
clone size: few
J gene: TRBJ1-2
D gene: TRBD1
CDR3 protein: CASSQVRTGNYGYTF
CDR3 DNA: TGCGCCAGCAGCCAAGTGAGGACAGGGAACTATGGCTACACCTTC

V gene: TRBV27
clone size: few
J gene: TRBJ2-3
D gene: -
CDR3 protein: CASSLMGERSDTQYF
CDR3 DNA: TGTGCCAGCAGTTTGATGGGGGAGAGGTCAGATACGCAGTATTTT

V gene: TRBV20-1
clone size: few
J gene: TRBJ2-7
D gene: -
CDR3 protein: CSAIEGPSEQYF
CDR3 DNA: TGCAGTGCTATCGAGGGTCCTTCCGAGCAGTACTTC

V gene: TRBV19
clone size: -
J gene: TRBJ2-1
D gene: -
CDR3 protein: CASSIHTTEYEQFF
CDR3 DNA: TGTGCCAGTAGTATTCATACGACAGAATATGAGCAGTTCTTC

V gene: TRBV7-3
clone size: -
J gene: TRBJ2-2
D gene: TRBD2
CDR3 protein: CASSLSGIGTGELFF
CDR3 DNA: TGTGCCAGCAGCCTTAGCGGGATTGGCACCGGGGAGCTGTTTTTT

V gene: TRBV28
clone size: few
J gene: TRBJ2-2
D gene: -
CDR3 protein: CASSLDDSLTGELFF
CDR3 DNA: TGTGCCAGCAGTTTAGATGACTCCCTGACCGGGGAGCTGTTTTTT

V gene: TRBV20-1
clone size: -
J gene: TRBJ1-1
D gene: -
CDR3 protein: CSARFGGAGTEAFF
CDR3 DNA: TGCAGTGCTAGATTCGGGGGCGCGGGTACTGAAGCTTTCTTT

V gene: TRBV24-1
clone size: few
J gene: TRBJ2-1
D gene: TRBD2
CDR3 protein: CATSDPGLAGGNEQFF
CDR3 DNA: TGTGCCACCAGTGACCCGGGACTAGCGGGAGGAAATGAGCAGTTCTTC

V gene: TRBV6-1
clone size: -
J gene: TRBJ2-5
D gene: -
CDR3 protein: CASSDISGGSQYF
CDR3 DNA: TGTGCCAGCAGTGATATTAGCGGAGGAAGCCAGTACTTC

V gene: TRBV7-2
clone size: few
J gene: TRBJ2-3
D gene: -
CDR3 protein: CASSLRIGGDTQYF
CDR3 DNA: TGTGCCAGCAGCTTACGGATCGGGGGAGATACGCAGTATTTT

V gene: TRBV5-1
clone size: -
J gene: TRBJ1-3
D gene: -
CDR3 protein: CASSLDRLNSGNTIYF
CDR3 DNA: TGCGCCAGCAGCTTGGATCGGCTCAACTCTGGAAACACCATATATTTT

V gene: TRBV24-1
clone size: few
J gene: TRBJ2-1
D gene: TRBD2
CDR3 protein: CATSDATSGGLYNEQFF
CDR3 DNA: TGTGCCACCAGTGATGCAACTAGCGGGGGCCTCTACAATGAGCAGTTCTTC

V gene: TRBV20-1
clone size: -
J gene: TRBJ2-5
D gene: TRBD2
CDR3 protein: CSASTSGYQETQYF
CDR3 DNA: TGCAGTGCTAGCACTAGCGGGTACCAAGAGACCCAGTACTTC

V gene: TRBV5-1
clone size: few
J gene: TRBJ1-1
D gene: -
CDR3 protein: CASSLVGGRNTEAFF
CDR3 DNA: TGCGCCAGCAGCTTGGTGGGGGGAAGGAACACTGAAGCTTTCTTT

V gene: TRBV7-9
clone size: -
J gene: TRBJ2-2
D gene: -
CDR3 protein: CASSRTSATNTGELFF
CDR3 DNA: TGTGCCAGCAGCAGAACCTCGGCTACGAACACCGGGGAGCTGTTTTTT

V gene: TRBV18
clone size: few
J gene: TRBJ2-2
D gene: -
CDR3 protein: CASSPGRLGRITGELFF
CDR3 DNA: TGTGCCAGCTCACCAGGGCGCTTGGGACGGATCACCGGGGAGCTGTTTTTT

V gene: TRBV9
clone size: few
J gene: TRBJ2-2
D gene: TRBD2
CDR3 protein: CASSVALAGSLNTGELFF
CDR3 DNA: TGTGCCAGCAGCGTAGCTTTAGCGGGATCCCTGAACACCGGGGAGCTGTTTTTT

V gene: TRBV10-3
clone size: few
J gene: TRBJ2-7
D gene: -
CDR3 protein: CAISDPRRVYEQYF
CDR3 DNA: TGTGCCATCAGTGACCCCCGAAGGGTCTACGAGCAGTACTTC